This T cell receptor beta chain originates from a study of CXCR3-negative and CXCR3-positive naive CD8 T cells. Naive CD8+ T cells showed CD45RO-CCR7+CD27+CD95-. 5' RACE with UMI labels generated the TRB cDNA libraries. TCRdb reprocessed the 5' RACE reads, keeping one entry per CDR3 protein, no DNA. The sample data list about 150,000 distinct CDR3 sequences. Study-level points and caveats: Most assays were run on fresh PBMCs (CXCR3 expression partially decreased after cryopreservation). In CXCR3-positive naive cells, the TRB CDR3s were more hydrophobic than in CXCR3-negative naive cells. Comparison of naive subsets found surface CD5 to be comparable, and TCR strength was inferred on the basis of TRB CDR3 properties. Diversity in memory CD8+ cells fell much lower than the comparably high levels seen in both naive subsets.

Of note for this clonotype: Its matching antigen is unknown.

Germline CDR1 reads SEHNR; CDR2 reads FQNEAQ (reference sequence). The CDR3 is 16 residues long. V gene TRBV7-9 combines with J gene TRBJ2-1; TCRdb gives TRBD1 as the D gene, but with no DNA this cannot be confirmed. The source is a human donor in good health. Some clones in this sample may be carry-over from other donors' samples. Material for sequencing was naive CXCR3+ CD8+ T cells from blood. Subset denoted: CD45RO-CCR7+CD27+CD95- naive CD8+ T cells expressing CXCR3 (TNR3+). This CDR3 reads CASSRGLSGKGNEQFF.